Listed below are T cell receptor beta chains from one sample, sequenced in a study of blood T cell repertoires in COVID-19. Using immunoSEQ multiplex PCR, the repertoire was profiled, and TCRdb retains in-frame clones only, with some absent. Of under 450,000 clones listed, 86% were seen once; the top ten hold around 7.5%. The sequenced sample consisted of peripheral blood. The receptors were sampled from a woman between 55 and 75 years old with COVID-19, enrolled during active disease. Both conserved end residues are trimmed from each CDR3. Some rows have no size entry. The others give once, few or many, or a class for an expanded clone.

V	J	size	CDR3
TRBV9	TRBJ2-5	NA	ASSGTEGLETQY
TRBV18	TRBJ2-1	NA	ASSPYGGANYNEQF
TRBV30	TRBJ2-2	NA	AWSPQGTGELF
TRBV21-1	TRBJ1-6	NA	ASSNQVHRVSESPLH
TRBV27	TRBJ1-6	NA	ASSPLGSRDSPLH
TRBV19	TRBJ2-1	NA	ASSPYDRVNEQF
TRBV18	TRBJ2-7	once	ASSLQGHEQY
TRBV19	TRBJ1-2	once	ASRVDRGYGYT
TRBV5-1	TRBJ2-2	NA	ASSLAPGRTQTGELF
TRBV11-1	TRBJ2-3	NA	ASSRLDFSTDTQY
TRBV7-9	TRBJ2-7	NA	ASSLVGEQY
TRBV27	TRBJ1-5	NA	ASSPGGSLYPRANYQPQH
TRBV7-3	TRBJ2-1	NA	ASSLQGNEQF
TRBV7-9	TRBJ2-7	NA	ASSLTSPYEQY
TRBV6-5	TRBJ1-1	NA	ASSYSTGGGSEAF
TRBV5-1	TRBJ2-1	once	ASSLRQGARNEQF
TRBV12-3/TRBV12-4	TRBJ2-1	NA	ASSPGDRNNGF
TRBV5-6	TRBJ2-5	NA	ASSLGRDLQETQY
TRBV5-1	TRBJ2-3	NA	ASSLGSGGARNTQY
TRBV12-2	TRBJ2-3	NA	ASRSQVYSAGGPDTDTQY
TRBV13	TRBJ2-5	NA	ASSLAYGGLAGKKQETQY
TRBV27	TRBJ2-5	NA	ASSPWTGGTETQY
TRBV29-1	TRBJ1-4	NA	SVRPGVNEKLF
TRBV7-2	TRBJ1-1	NA	ASSLRRADSEAF
TRBV2	TRBJ2-1	NA	ASSGDSYNEQF
TRBV6-4	TRBJ2-3	NA	ASSDHLGGAGADTQY
TRBV6-1	TRBJ1-4	few	ASSEAAGVVEKLF
TRBV5-1	TRBJ1-1	once	ASSLREGGNTEAF
TRBV7-2	TRBJ2-7	NA	ASSLAATSGGHLY
TRBV24-1	TRBJ1-5	NA	RGKPYSNQPQH
TRBV27	TRBJ1-1	NA	ASSSPDRGRTEAF
TRBV7-2	TRBJ1-3	NA	ASSLGSGTGSGNTIY
TRBV4-1	TRBJ2-7	NA	ASSHPPGQGSYEQY
TRBV19	TRBJ1-5	NA	ASKARLGNQPQH
TRBV5-4	TRBJ2-1	NA	ASSIGQARNEQF
TRBV7-3	TRBJ2-1	NA	ASSPDGGAFYNEQF
TRBV7-2	TRBJ1-5	NA	ASSLRGSNQPQH
TRBV12-3/TRBV12-4	TRBJ1-2	NA	ASSQGADGYT
TRBV7-2	TRBJ1-2	once	ASSIGVGYT
TRBV2	TRBJ2-2	NA	ASSDSTGSNTGELF
TRBV7-2	TRBJ2-5	NA	ASSSMTSGQETQY
TRBV2	TRBJ1-2	once	ASSQQGRGYGYT
TRBV19	TRBJ1-2	NA	ASSAAWGSNYGYT
TRBV7-2	TRBJ2-1	NA	ASREMWWSDEQF
TRBV27	TRBJ2-1	NA	ASSLSGGRAVVGSDRNEQF
TRBV7-9	TRBJ2-1	NA	ASSRRGSGGPGEQF
TRBV30	TRBJ1-1	NA	AWGQGETEAF
TRBV5-4	TRBJ1-5	NA	ASSLGRGQPQH